The 3 T cell receptor beta chains reported below all come from one sample, sequenced in a study of CDR3 diversity in severe acne. From the PCR reads, TCRdb called clonotypes with MiXCR, one entry per CDR3 protein. Of around 83,000 distinct CDR3 sequences in the sample, 45% to 50% were seen once. Sequencing input: blood. The receptors were gathered from a male donor with severe acne vulgaris.

This clonotype was seen many times. The J gene is TRBJ2-2, the V gene TRBV19; no clear D gene. Germline V CDR1 and CDR2: LNHDA, SQIVND (reference sequence). Trimming left V 7 bases short and J 6 bases short, with 6 bases between. The CDR3 loop spans 11 amino acids. The CDR3 sequence is CASTHAGELFF. DNA for the CDR3: TGTGCCAGTACCCACGCCGGGGAGCTGTTTTTT. The variable domain in full, with the rest retrieved from reference TRBV19 and TRBJ2-2, is DGGITQSPKYLFRKEGQNVTLSCEQNLNHDAMYWYRQDPGQGLRLIYYSQIVNDFQKGDIAEGYSVSREKKESFPLTVTSAQKNPTAFYLCASTHAGELFFGEGSRLTVL.

The rearrangement links TRBV6-1 to TRBJ2-2, with D possibly being TRBD2 (7 bases). The ends were cut back, 7 bases at V and 0 bases at J, with 18 bases in the middle. The CDR3 loop spans 17 amino acids. The germline gives CDR1 MNHNS, CDR2 SASEGT. The DNA of the CDR3 is TGTGCCAGCACGAGGGGCGGGGGACATGCGAACACCGGGGAGCTGTTTTTT. Translating gives CASTRGGGHANTGELFF.

The CDR3 loop is CASSHSLAGGGTGELFF. The DNA for the CDR3 is TGTGCCAGCAGCCACTCCCTGGCGGGAGGAGGGACCGGGGAGCTGTTTTTT. This chain connects TRBV7-9 to TRBJ2-2; 8 bases agree with TRBD2. CDR1 and CDR2 (germline): SEHNR, FQNEAQ (reference sequence). V gave up 5 bases and J gave up 5 bases; unmatched junction bases: 13. The CDR3 is made up of 17 amino acids.